One sample yielded the 23 T cell receptor beta chains listed below, sequenced in a study of cytomegalovirus exposure and HLA in healthy donors. The PCR contained 60 Vbeta and 13 Jbeta primers. Here immunoSEQ multiplex PCR was the method, and the copy in TCRdb shows in-frame clones only, minus some. The sample shows around 120,000 clones, 70% to 80% of them seen only once. The sample was PBMCs. The receptors come from a human donor in good health.

The CDR3 DNA reads TGTGCCAGCAGCTCAGCCGGGACTAGCGGGCTATACGAGCAGTACTTC. Translating gives CASSSAGTSGLYEQYF. V and J are TRBV5-4 and TRBJ2-7, with 12 bases lining up with TRBD2. V lost 3 bases to trimming and J lost 4 bases; unmatched junction nucleotides: 8. The germline V gene encodes CDR1 SGHNT and CDR2 YYREEE (reference sequence). This CDR3 is 16 amino acids long.

The chain links TRBV27 to TRBJ1-1; D is possibly TRBD1 (5 bases). The CDR3 runs to 18 residues. Trimming stripped 5 bases from V and 3 bases from J, with 25 bases between. CDR1 and CDR2 (germline): MNHEY, SMNVEV (reference sequence). CDR3 in DNA: TGTGCCAGCAGTGCCCAGGGTCTTAATAGAGCCTTGGACACTGAAGCTTTCTTT. Translated, it gives CASSAQGLNRALDTEAFF.

The V and J genes are TRBV7-9 and TRBJ2-7; no clear D gene. The germline V and J ends were trimmed by 7 bases and 0 bases, with 19 bases remaining between them. This CDR3 is built from 16 residues. Germline V gene sequence: CDR1 SEHNR, CDR2 FQNEAQ (reference sequence). The CDR3 DNA reads TGTGCCAGCACCACCTACTCCCCAACGGGCTCCTACGAGCAGTACTTC. Residues: CASTTYSPTGSYEQYF. Looking up the rest from reference TRBV7-9 and TRBJ2-7 gives the full variable domain: DTGVSQNPRHKITKRGQNVTFRCDPISEHNRLYWYRQTLGQGPEFLTYFQNEAQLEKSRLLSDRFSAERPKGSFSTLEIQRTEQGDSAMYLCASTTYSPTGSYEQYFGPGTRLTVT.

This clone occurred a few times. V usage is TRBV25-1 and J usage is TRBJ2-7; no firm D call. The CDR3 sequence is 11 residues long. With 3 bases removed from V and 7 bases from J, the gap between germline ends came to 7 bases. Germline V gives CDR1 MGHDK, CDR2 SYGVNS. CDR3 sequence: CASSDRQEQYF. DNA of the CDR3: TGTGCCAGCAGTGACCGTCAGGAGCAGTACTTC.

The chain joins TRBV28 to TRBJ2-7; TRBD1 matches 8 bases. Trimming took 5 bases from V and 2 from J; bases not matched to a gene: 8. Germline V gives CDR1 MDHEN, CDR2 SYDVKM. This CDR3 has 15 residues. The CDR3 DNA sequence: TGTGCCAGCAGTACCTTCGGACAGGGCGCCTACGAGCAGTACTTC. It codes for CASSTFGQGAYEQYF.

This chain connects TRBV19 to TRBJ2-5, with 8 bases lining up with TRBD1. CDR1 is LNHDA, CDR2 SQIVND, per germline (reference sequence). The CDR3 contains 15 residues. V shed 5 bases and J 5 bases; nucleotides not matched to a gene: 10. The CDR3 DNA reads as TGTGCCAGTAGTGCCCTCAGGGGGCGCATCGAGACCCAGTACTTC. It is translated as CASSALRGRIETQYF.

The chain combines TRBV11-3 with TRBJ2-2, with 11 bases fitting TRBD2. The CDR3 extends over 15 amino acids. CDR1 and CDR2 from the germline V gene are SGHNT and YENEEA. With 1 base clipped from V and 9 bases from J, the junction kept 4 bases outside the gene matches. CDR3 DNA: TGTGCCAGCAGCTTAGCCCTAGCGGGAGGCCGGGAGCTGTTTTTT. This gives the protein CASSLALAGGRELFF.

V usage is TRBV6-1 and J usage is TRBJ1-4; 7 nucleotides line up with TRBD1. The V segment lost 5 bases and the J segment 4 bases; nucleotides outside the gene matches: 7. Germline V lookup: CDR1 MNHNS, CDR2 SASEGT. This CDR3 region has 15 residues. The CDR3, as DNA: TGTGCCAGCAGTCAGACCGGGACAGATAATGAAAAACTGTTTTTT. Its translation: CASSQTGTDNEKLFF.

This chain connects TRBV5-4 to TRBJ1-1; maybe TRBD1 (5 bases). The CDR3 is 15 residues long. V lost 1 base to trimming and J lost 6 bases, with 16 bases between them. Germline assignment: CDR1 SGHNT and CDR2 YYREEE (reference sequence). CDR3 region: CASSLPGQVAAEAFF. CDR3 nucleotide sequence: TGTGCCAGCAGCTTGCCCGGACAAGTCGCCGCTGAAGCTTTCTTT.

J is TRBJ2-1 and V is TRBV7-8, with D hard to call. Germline CDR1 SGHVS, CDR2 FQNEAQ. This CDR3 spans 13 amino acids. The ends were cut back, 2 bases at V and 7 bases at J, with 9 bases in the middle. CDR3 bases: TGTGCCAGCAGCTTAATCGTCGGGAATGAGCAGTTCTTC. This codes for CASSLIVGNEQFF. Based on the CDR3 plus reference TRBV7-8 and TRBJ2-1, the full variable domain is GAGVSQSPRYKVAKRGQDVALRCDPISGHVSLFWYQQALGQGPEFLTYFQNEAQLDKSGLPSDRFFAERPEGSVSTLKIQRTQQEDSAVYLCASSLIVGNEQFFGPGTRLTVL.

The genes are TRBV28 and TRBJ2-5; TRBD2 matches at 10 bases. With V trimmed by 2 bases and J by 4 bases, 16 bases remained unmatched. Looked up from germline, CDR1 is MDHEN and CDR2 is SYDVKM. This CDR3 has 19 amino acids. DNA for the CDR3: TGTGCCAGCAGTTTAAGGGTTGGGGCTAGCGGGAGAAATGTAGAGACCCAGTACTTC. Its translation is CASSLRVGASGRNVETQYF.

Comments on this clone: Other DNA sequences in the same sample also yield this CDR3. The chain carries TRBV7-6 and TRBJ1-5; no definite D call. The germline V and J ends were trimmed by 5 bases and 3 bases, with 20 bases remaining between them. The germline gives CDR1 SGHVS, CDR2 FNYEAQ. The CDR3 is 17 amino acids. In DNA, the CDR3 is TGTGCCAGCAGCCCTAGCCCCCGTGGGCAGGCCAATCAGCCCCAGCATTTT. It specifies CASSPSPRGQANQPQHF.

This clone has just a few counts. The CDR3, as DNA: TGTGCCAGTAGTATTAGGGGGGGCGGCTTTAACCAGCCCCAGCATTTT. It encodes CASSIRGGGFNQPQHF. The chain employs TRBV19 and TRBJ1-5; D is possibly TRBD1 (6 bases). V shed 3 bases and J shed 7 bases, with 19 bases lying between them. The CDR3 totals 16 residues. Germline lookup yields CDR1 LNHDA and CDR2 SQIVND (reference sequence).

This chain joins TRBV28 and TRBJ2-2; 7 nucleotides match TRBD1. The CDR3 runs to 16 residues. Trimming cost V 6 bases and J 0 bases; bases outside gene matches: 7. Germline CDR1 MDHEN, CDR2 SYDVKM. As DNA, the CDR3 is TGTGCCAGCAGCCAAGGACAGGCTACGAACACCGGGGAGCTGTTTTTT. Translation: CASSQGQATNTGELFF.

This chain uses TRBV23-1 with TRBJ2-3; 10 bases agree with TRBD1. TRBV23-1 is an ORF; its function is uncertain. The ends lost 7 bases at V and 4 bases at J; junction bases unmatched: 5. The CDR3 covers 14 residues. CDR3 protein: CASMGQGIPDTQYF. The CDR3 DNA sequence: TGCGCCAGCATGGGACAGGGGATCCCAGATACGCAGTATTTT.

The chain couples TRBV9 to TRBJ1-1; possible D gene TRBD1, 5 bases. The germline V gene has CDR1 SGDLS and CDR2 YYNGEE. The V end was cut by 1 base, the J end by 6 bases, with 19 bases between. The CDR3 totals 16 residues. CDR3 coding DNA: TGTGCCAGCAGCGTACTGGCAGGGTCTATGGTCGCTGAAGCTTTCTTT. It encodes CASSVLAGSMVAEAFF.

This chain links TRBV21-1 with TRBJ2-7; the table names TRBD1, a call not compared with the DNA. TRBV21-1 is reported as a pseudogene. This CDR3 contains 14 residues. For the CDR3, the DNA is TGTGCCAGCAGCTCCGGACAGGGGGCCTACGAGCAGTACTTC. Its protein product is CASSSGQGAYEQYF.

This clone was recorded only once. The same CDR3 can be traced to other DNA sequences in this sample. The V and J genes are TRBV6-6 and TRBJ1-1, with D tentatively TRBD1 (5 bases). Trimming took 0 bases from V and 1 from J, leaving 6 bases between them. The CDR3 has 14 amino acids. The V gene's germline CDR1 is MNHNY and CDR2 SVGAGI (reference sequence). The CDR3, as DNA: TGTGCCAGCAGTTACTCAACAGGGAACACTGAAGCTTTCTTT. Translated: CASSYSTGNTEAFF.

J is TRBJ1-3 and V is TRBV5-4; TRBD1 matches at 11 bases. From germline, CDR1 is SGHNT and CDR2 YYREEE (reference sequence). There are 16 residues in the CDR3. V was pared by 2 bases and J by 5 bases, with 6 bases of the junction left unmatched. CDR3 amino acids: CASSFSGTGGRNTIYF. In DNA form, the CDR3 reads TGTGCCAGCAGCTTTTCCGGGACAGGGGGAAGAAACACCATATATTTT. The full variable domain, in which reference TRBV5-4 and TRBJ1-3 provide the parts outside the CDR3, is ETGVTQSPTHLIKTRGQQVTLRCSSQSGHNTVSWYQQALGQGPQFIFQYYREEENGRGNFPPRFSGLQFPNYSSELNVNALELDDSALYLCASSFSGTGGRNTIYFGEGSWLTVV.

The chain uses TRBV4-3 and TRBJ1-1, with D hard to call. V was trimmed by 0 bases and J by 1 base, leaving 6 bases between them. CDR3 length equals 14 residues. Germline loops: CDR1 LGHNA, CDR2 YSLEER. The CDR3 DNA reads TGCGCCAGCAGCCAAGATCCAGGGAACACTGAAGCTTTCTTT. Translated: CASSQDPGNTEAFF.

This chain joins TRBV28 and TRBJ2-7; maybe TRBD1 (5 bases). The CDR3 is made up of 14 amino acids. V lost 3 bases and J 4 bases, leaving 13 bases between the germline ends. Germline lookup yields CDR1 MDHEN and CDR2 SYDVKM. The CDR3 sequence: CASSFLQGLYEQYF. DNA for the CDR3: TGTGCCAGCAGTTTTCTCCAGGGCCTATACGAGCAGTACTTC.

V and J are TRBV4-2 and TRBJ1-6; D gene unclear. CDR1 is LGHNA and CDR2 is YNFKEQ in the germline V gene. Trimming cost V 5 bases and J 7 bases, with 6 bases left between them. The CDR3 consists of 12 residues. The CDR3 bases are TGTGCCAGCAGCGACGGGAATTCACCCCTCCACTTT. Amino acid sequence: CASSDGNSPLHF.

The V call is TRBV29-1, the J call TRBJ2-1; TRBD2 matches 13 bases. Germline values: CDR1 SQVTM, CDR2 ANQGSEA. V shed 5 bases, J shed 2 bases, and the junction held 3 bases outside the gene matches. This CDR3 region has 15 residues. CDR3 nucleotides: TGCAGCGTTACTAGCGGGGGGGCACCCTACAATGAGCAGTTCTTC. It codes for CSVTSGGAPYNEQFF.